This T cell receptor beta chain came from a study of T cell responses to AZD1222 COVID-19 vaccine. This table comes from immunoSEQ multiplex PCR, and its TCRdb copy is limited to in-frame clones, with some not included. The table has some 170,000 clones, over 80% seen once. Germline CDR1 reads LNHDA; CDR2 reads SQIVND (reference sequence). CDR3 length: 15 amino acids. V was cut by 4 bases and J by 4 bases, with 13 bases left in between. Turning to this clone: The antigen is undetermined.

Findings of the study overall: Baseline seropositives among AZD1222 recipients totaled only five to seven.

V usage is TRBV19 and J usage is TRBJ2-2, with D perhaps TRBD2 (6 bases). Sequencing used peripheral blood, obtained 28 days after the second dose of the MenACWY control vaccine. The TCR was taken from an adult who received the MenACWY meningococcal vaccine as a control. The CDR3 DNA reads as TGTGCCAGTAGTACAATTCTAGCGCCCACCGGGGAGCTGTTTTTT. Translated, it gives CASSTILAPTGELFF. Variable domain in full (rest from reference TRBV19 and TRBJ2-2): DGGITQSPKYLFRKEGQNVTLSCEQNLNHDAMYWYRQDPGQGLRLIYYSQIVNDFQKGDIAEGYSVSREKKESFPLTVTSAQKNPTAFYLCASSTILAPTGELFFGEGSRLTVL.